The 15 T cell receptor beta chains listed next were all sequenced from one sample in a study of Ad26.COV2.S vaccination and SARS-CoV-2 variants. This table comes from immunoSEQ multiplex PCR, and its TCRdb copy is limited to in-frame clones, with some not included. The table records 300,000 to 500,000 clones, 80% to 90% of them present only once. Treatment: 15 to 20 received Ad26.COV2.S at low or high dose, single or two shots; 5 received placebo; per-sample allocation not given. Sampling was performed 63 days after the first vaccine or placebo injection. The specimen was peripheral blood, collected in a trial of Ad26.COV2.S vaccine versus placebo. These receptors were collected from a person aged 18-65 years who received the Ad26.COV2.S COVID-19 vaccine or a placebo.

The V and J genes are TRBV5-1 and TRBJ2-1; the match to TRBD2 covers 13 bases. V was clipped by 0 bases and J by 0 bases; unmatched bases: 6. This CDR3 has 19 residues. The germline CDR1 and CDR2 sequences are SGHRS and YFSETQ. CDR3 bases: TGCGCCAGCAGCTTGGGAGGGACTAGCGGGGCGAGCTCCTACAATGAGCAGTTCTTC. Translation: CASSLGGTSGASSYNEQFF.

This chain uses TRBV25-1 with TRBJ1-2; 11 bases map to TRBD1. J gave up 8 bases and V 4 bases, and 3 bases lay outside the gene matches. CDR1 is MGHDK and CDR2 is SYGVNS in the germline V gene. The CDR3 extends over 13 amino acids. CDR3 region: CASSGGTGGGYTF. Here the CDR3 DNA reads TGTGCCAGCAGTGGCGGGACAGGGGGAGGCTACACCTTC.

The J gene is TRBJ2-5, the V gene TRBV5-1; TRBD1 matches 8 bases. The V gene's germline CDR1 is SGHRS and CDR2 YFSETQ. The V and J ends lost 0 bases and 6 bases, in that order; junction bases with no gene match: 7. The CDR3 is 15 amino acids. In DNA, the CDR3 is TGCGCCAGCAGCTTGGGACAGGGGATCTCAAAGACCCAGTACTTC. Its protein is CASSLGQGISKTQYF. The entire variable domain, with the rest obtained from reference TRBV5-1 and TRBJ2-5, is as follows: KAGVTQTPRYLIKTRGQQVTLSCSPISGHRSVSWYQQTPGQGLQFLFEYFSETQRNKGNFPGRFSGRQFSNSRSEMNVSTLELGDSALYLCASSLGQGISKTQYFGPGTRLLVL.

This sequence joins TRBV30 and TRBJ1-2; D not resolved. The CDR3 extends over 15 amino acids. Trimming left V 0 bases short and J 3 bases short, with 14 bases between. Germline V CDR1 and CDR2: GTSNPN, SVGIG (reference sequence). The CDR3 here is CAWSVLGQEDYGYTF. The CDR3 coding sequence is TGTGCCTGGAGTGTACTTGGCCAGGAAGACTATGGCTACACCTTC.

A note on this clone: The same CDR3 also results from other DNA sequences found in this sample. V usage is TRBV6-5 and J usage is TRBJ1-1, with D hard to call. With 5 bases removed from V and 3 bases from J, the gap between germline ends came to 7 bases. CDR3 length equals 12 residues. Germline CDR1 is MNHEY and CDR2 is SVGAGI. The CDR3 DNA reads as TGTGCCAGCAGTCGCGGGGACACTGAAGCTTTCTTT. Protein: CASSRGDTEAFF.

This rearrangement joins TRBV6-2 or TRBV6-3 to TRBJ2-3, with D uncertain. The CDR3 covers 11 residues. Germline CDR1 is MNHEY and CDR2 is SVGEGT. The V end was cut by 5 bases, the J end by 3 bases, with 3 bases between. The CDR3 spells CASSDTDTQYF. As DNA, the CDR3 is TGTGCCAGCAGTGATACAGATACGCAGTATTTT.

In nucleotides, the CDR3 is TGTGCCAGCAGTGCAGGGGGAACGGTGGAAGCTTTCTTT. Its protein product is CASSAGGTVEAFF. The V and J genes are TRBV25-1 and TRBJ1-1, with 7 bases aligning to TRBD1. The CDR3 loop spans 13 amino acids. With V trimmed by 4 bases and J by 8 bases, 7 bases remained unmatched. Germline V gives CDR1 MGHDK, CDR2 SYGVNS.

The chain uses TRBV5-4 and TRBJ1-6, with D uncertain. CDR3 length: 17 residues. The V end was cut by 0 bases, the J end by 5 bases, with 15 bases between. CDR1 is SGHNT and CDR2 is YYREEE in the germline V gene (reference sequence). CDR3 sequence (DNA): TGTGCCAGCAGCTTGGACCCGTCTGGGGTTCATAATTCACCCCTCCACTTT. Amino acids: CASSLDPSGVHNSPLHF.

This clone was found once. The gene calls are TRBV5-6 and TRBJ2-3, with 9 bases fitting TRBD2. This CDR3 spans 15 amino acids. Germline trimming cut 4 bases from V and 5 bases from J; bases unmatched to any gene: 8. Per germline, CDR1 SGHDT and CDR2 YYEEEE. The CDR3 reads CASSRRGLAGDTQYF. The CDR3 bases are TGTGCCAGCAGCCGGCGGGGACTAGCAGGAGATACGCAGTATTTT.

V usage is TRBV3-1 (or the pseudogene TRBV3-2) and J usage is TRBJ2-5; TRBD1 aligns across 7 bases. With 3 bases clipped from V and 13 bases from J, the junction kept 8 bases outside the gene matches. The CDR3 extends over 12 amino acids. The germline V gene has CDR1 LGHDT and CDR2 YNNKEL (reference sequence). This CDR3 reads CASSHETGRRYF. The CDR3 DNA is TGTGCCAGCAGCCATGAGACAGGGCGGCGGTACTTC.

This clone showed up just once. The chain recombines TRBV2 with TRBJ2-1; D not certain. Germline CDR1 is SNHLY and CDR2 is FYNNEI. The CDR3 sequence is 12 residues long. The V gene lost 5 bases and the J gene lost 5 bases, with 7 bases spanning the gap. CDR3 sequence (DNA): TGTGCCAGCAGTCTTCAGAACAATGAGCAGTTCTTC. It codes for CASSLQNNEQFF.

This chain uses TRBV11-2 with TRBJ1-4, with a weak D call TRBD1 (5 bases). Germline CDR1 reads SGHAT; CDR2 reads FQNNGV. This CDR3 is 15 amino acids long. Trimming removed 5 bases at V and 7 bases at J, with 17 bases between. This CDR3 is CASSPRASGGEKLFF. The DNA of the CDR3 is TGTGCCAGCAGCCCACGGGCAAGCGGGGGTGAAAAACTGTTTTTT.

The chain employs TRBV6-5 and TRBJ2-7; D may be TRBD2 (6 bases). Germline V CDR1 and CDR2: MNHEY, SVGAGI. Trimming took 6 bases from V and 3 from J, leaving 12 bases between them. The CDR3 is 13 residues long. The CDR3 loop is CASSRGFRYEQYF. CDR3 nucleotide sequence: TGTGCCAGCAGCCGGGGGTTTCGCTACGAGCAGTACTTC.

The sample holds one count of this clone. The chain combines TRBV5-1 with TRBJ2-5; 7 bases agree with TRBD1. V trimming: 5 bases; J trimming: 2 bases; junction bases outside the gene matches: 6. The CDR3 is 14 amino acids. Germline V gene data show CDR1 as SGHRS and CDR2 as YFSETQ. DNA of the CDR3: TGCGCCAGCAGAACCGGGACAGCACAAGAGACCCAGTACTTC. This sequence encodes CASRTGTAQETQYF.

The chain links TRBV18 to TRBJ1-1; D is undetermined. The V gene lost 2 bases and the J gene lost 2 bases, with 6 bases spanning the gap. Germline V CDR1 and CDR2: KGHSH, LQKENI. There are 13 residues in the CDR3. The CDR3, as DNA: TGTGCCAGCTCACCAGGCAGCAACACTGAAGCTTTCTTT. Its protein is CASSPGSNTEAFF.